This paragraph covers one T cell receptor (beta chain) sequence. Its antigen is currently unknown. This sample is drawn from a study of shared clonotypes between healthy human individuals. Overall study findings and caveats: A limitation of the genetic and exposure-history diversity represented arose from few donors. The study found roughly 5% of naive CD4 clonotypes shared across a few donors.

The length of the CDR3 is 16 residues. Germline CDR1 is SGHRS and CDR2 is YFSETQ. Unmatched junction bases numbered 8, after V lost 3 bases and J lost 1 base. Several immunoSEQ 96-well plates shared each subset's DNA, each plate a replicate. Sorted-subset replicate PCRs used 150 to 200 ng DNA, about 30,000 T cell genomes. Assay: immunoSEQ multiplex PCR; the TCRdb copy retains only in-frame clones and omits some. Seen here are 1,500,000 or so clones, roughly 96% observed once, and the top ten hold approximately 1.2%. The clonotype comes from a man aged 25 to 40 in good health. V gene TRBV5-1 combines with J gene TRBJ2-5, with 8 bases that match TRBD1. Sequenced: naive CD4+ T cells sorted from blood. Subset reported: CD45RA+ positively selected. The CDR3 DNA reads TGCGCCAGCAGCTACGACACCGGGACAGGCCAAGAGACCCAGTACTTC. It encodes CASSYDTGTGQETQYF.